This T cell receptor (beta chain) emerged from a study of human T cells and chemical hapten exposure. After removal of 5 bases from V and 5 bases from J, the junction contained 9 bases not matched to a gene. Germline CDR1 and CDR2: SGHTA and FQGNSA. This CDR3 is 15 amino acids long. Study-level results: There was no change with DPC sensitization in TCRs above 1 in 1000 frequency.

Documented time point: healthy volunteer bleed at 2 weeks. Whole blood that had not been fractionated was the source of extracted total RNA. TCRdb re-derived calls from the RACE reads in MiXCR, one entry per CDR3 protein. The sample has tens of thousands of distinct CDR3 sequences, over 8% seen once. As to this clonotype: Its target is not known.

This chain uses TRBV7-2 with TRBJ2-7; 10 bases map to TRBD1. The clonotype comes from a female donor in good health. Some clones in this sample may be carry-over from other donors' samples. Sequencing was performed on whole blood. The CDR3: CASSISGTGVNEQYF. As DNA, the CDR3 is TGTGCCAGCAGCATATCCGGGACAGGGGTGAACGAGCAGTACTTC.